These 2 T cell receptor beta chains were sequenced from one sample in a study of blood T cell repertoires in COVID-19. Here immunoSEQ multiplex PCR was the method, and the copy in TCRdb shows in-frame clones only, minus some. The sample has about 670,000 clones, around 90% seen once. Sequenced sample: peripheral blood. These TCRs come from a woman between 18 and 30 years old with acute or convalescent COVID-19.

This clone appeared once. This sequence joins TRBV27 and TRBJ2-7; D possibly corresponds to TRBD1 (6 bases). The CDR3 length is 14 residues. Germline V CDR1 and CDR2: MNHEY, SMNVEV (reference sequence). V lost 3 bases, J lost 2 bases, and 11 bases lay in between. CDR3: CASSFRTDTYEQYF. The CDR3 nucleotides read TGTGCCAGCAGTTTCCGGACAGATACCTACGAGCAGTACTTC.

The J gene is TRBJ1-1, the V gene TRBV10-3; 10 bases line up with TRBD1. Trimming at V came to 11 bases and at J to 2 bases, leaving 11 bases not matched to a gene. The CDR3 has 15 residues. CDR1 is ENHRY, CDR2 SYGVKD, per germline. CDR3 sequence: CAAGGTGATNTEAFF. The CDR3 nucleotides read TGTGCCGCAGGGGGGACAGGGGCAACAAACACTGAAGCTTTCTTT.